These T cell receptor beta chains were read from a single sample in a study of control samples from healthy donors and cancer patients. TCRdb keeps only in-frame clones here, not all; method: immunoSEQ multiplex PCR. This table holds about 59,000 clones, over 75% found once. Sequencing was carried out using PBMCs. The receptors stem from a woman aged 60-75 years with lung cancer. The CDR3 runs from the conserved cysteine through the conserved F or W. Fields, in order: V gene, D gene, CDR3 protein. D genes are given only for firm matches.

TRBV5-4 TRBD2 CASSGGLAGGSDTQYF
TRBV4-1 TRBD1 CASSHALPGTEGYEQYF
TRBV7-2 TRBD1 CASENRQGPGSPLHF
TRBV19 - CASSIGAGRDSNQPQHF
TRBV27 - CASTPREGPTSYGYTF
TRBV5-1 - CASSWDGPLHF
TRBV27 TRBD1 CASRMQGVNAEAFF
TRBV2 - CASSEKLEGGREQFF
TRBV2 TRBD1 CATRDRVETQYF
TRBV3-1/TRBV3-2 TRBD2 CASTPALAGVTYNEQFF
TRBV5-4 - CASSLPPYPGASRELFF
TRBV5-4 - CASSLVGGGGAFF
TRBV6-5 - CASSLYGGTNTEAFF
TRBV7-9 - CASSGDFYEQYF
TRBV6-6 - CASRGTALEIGGIQYF
TRBV28 TRBD2 CASSSSSGNVAKNIQYF
TRBV10-1 - CASSPPHRDRRQPQHF